The T cell receptor beta chain described here comes from a study of blood T cells in healthy people across ages (dated by TCRdb to between 2014 and 2016). For context, the study as a whole: In model experiments, roughly one uniquely barcoded TCR beta cDNA molecule per two T cells was captured by template switching. Two additional independent replicas of 1 million unique cDNA reads from the same blood draw were analyzed for two donors (one aged 18 to 30 and one aged 80 or older). The study measured age-related changes in TCR beta repertoire diversity using deep sequencing normalized with unique cDNA molecular identifiers. Donors of different ages were randomly distributed across sequencing lanes to avoid experimental bias. The donors were divided into four age groups: young (average about 15 years), middle-aged (around 41), aged (about 62) and long-lived (more than 75). The full study reports these points: The long-lived group showed more naive CD4+ T cells, fewer expanded clones and increased TCR diversity than the aged group, suggesting age selection. Conclusive comparison of naive and antigen-experienced compartments was prevented by the profiling of bulk unsorted PBMCs. Observed TCR beta diversity per million T cells fell roughly linearly with age, and a significant reduction was already apparent by age around 40. The percentage of naive T cells measured by flow cytometry correlated strongly with observed TCR beta diversity. Estimates of total diversity based on one million sequenced T cells were regarded as lower bounds and as underestimates. Because the CMV infection status of the donors was unknown, age-related changes in expanded clonotypes may potentially have been confounded.

The protocol used for the library was 5' RACE. The sequencer listed for this sample is Illumina HiSeq 2500. The second PCR ran for about 7 to 11 cycles and used a J-beta primer mix along with a sample-barcoded 5' primer. A template-switch 5' adaptor carrying 12 random nucleotides introduced a unique molecular identifier onto each TCR beta cDNA molecule. Each sample yielded at least 2.5 million CDR3-containing paired-end reads. All of the RNA was converted into first-strand cDNA using the Mint cDNA synthesis kit, with a TRBC-specific oligonucleotide serving as the primer. All cDNA was treated with uracil-DNA glycosylase and then went through a first 18-cycle PCR with the universal primers M1SS and BC2_uni_R. For the original study's pipeline: For normalization, 1 million high-quality reads, each with a distinct molecular identifier, were randomly selected from each sample. Reads with shared molecular identifiers were discarded instead of being binned into consensus sequences. MiTCR, run with a Q25 quality threshold and the strictest error-elimination algorithm, handled CDR3 identification, clonotype clustering and error correction. A nonparametric unseen species model using Euler transformation provided a lower-bound estimate of total TCR beta diversity. TCRdb reprocessing: public reads trimmed at Q25 with fastp, clones called with MiXCR, in-frame beta chains kept. Every distinct CDR3 protein forms one entry, paired with its most common genes and DNA. The V and J calls come from TCRdb's annotation, not from the publication. The sample table shows about 1.6 million distinct CDR3 sequences, and almost 35% are seen once. The ten largest clones represent over 9% of the sample.

Systemically healthy Caucasian individuals from Russia, around 38 in total and aged about 6 to 95 years, were included as donors. Approximately 9 milliliters of peripheral blood were collected from each donor into EDTA-treated Vacutainer tubes. Ficoll-Paque density-gradient centrifugation was used to isolate PBMCs, with at least 6.5 million per sample. Trizol reagent was used to extract total RNA from PBMCs, with at least 5.5 micrograms per sample. For every donor, an aliquot of PBMCs went through flow cytometry to measure the percentages of naive CD45RAhigh/CD27high T cells. The CDR3, from cysteine to phenylalanine, totals 14 residues. The DNA shown is the 42-base CDR3, in frame from base 1. The CDR1 and CDR2 encoded by the germline V gene (reference sequence) are DFQATT and SNEGSKA. The germline V and J ends show losses of 3 bases and 3 bases respectively, and no gene match explains 7 bases of the junction.

Points on this clonotype: The antigen it binds to is not known. Within one base of it there is no much larger clone, and no base qualities were kept.

This receptor was obtained from a woman in her twenties or thirties in good health. Sequencing was done on a sample of blood. The chain couples TRBV20-1 to TRBJ2-7; TRBD2 aligns with 8 central bases. The CDR3 protein: CSARTGGAHYEQYF. The DNA sequence follows: TGCAGTGCTAGGACGGGGGGGGCCCACTACGAGCAGTACTTC.